The clone carrying this T cell receptor beta chain was detected once. The antigen is undetermined. Germline V gene sequence: CDR1 LNHDA, CDR2 SQIVND (reference sequence). The CDR3 is made up of 22 amino acids. This specimen comes from a study of OX40 agonist ivuxolimab in advanced cancers. Study-level background: An agonistic human IgG2 monoclonal antibody against OX40 (CD134) was given. Mean age approximately 59 years, range roughly 20 to 85; just over 80% male.

Repertoires were generated with immunoSEQ multiplex PCR, while TCRdb's copy carries only in-frame clones and drops some. This sample has 85,000 to 90,000 clones, with 90% to 95% found just once. Overall study results and limits: The CD4+ and CD8+ T cells in the blood had expanded clonally by week 6 at 0.1 to 3.0 mg/kg. Researchers report that CD8+ T cells had, on average, more expanded clones than CD4+.

The chain uses TRBV19 and TRBJ2-3; a weak D match, TRBD2 (6 bases). The source of this sequence is an adult with an advanced solid tumor such as melanoma, head and neck, liver or kidney cancer. Sequencing used CD4+ or CD8+ T cells sorted from blood, obtained in a trial of the OX40 agonist ivuxolimab. The CDR3 sequence is CSLFLGRERFVPGAVYPDTQYF. The CDR3 DNA reads as TGTTCCCTTTTCCTCGGTCGGGAGCGGTTCGTACCCGGGGCTGTGTATCCAGATACGCAGTATTTT.